The sequence of this TCR beta chain was determined in a study of shared clonotypes between healthy human individuals. At the level of the study: Each donor contributed plates that comprised three CD4 naive, three CD4 memory, two CD8 naive and one CD8 memory.

The CDR3 contains 15 residues. Per the germline V gene, CDR1 is MNHEY and CDR2 is SVGAGI. The V end lost 5 bases, the J end lost 2 bases, and 15 bases lay between the germline ends. Concerning this clone itself: What it binds is not known.

Authors' data handling: Filtering differed, since immunoSEQ gave only junction sequences and no quality scores. The method was immunoSEQ multiplex PCR; TCRdb's version includes in-frame clones alone and lacks a portion of them. That table is the source of V, J and clone size, and D and trimming were worked out from the DNA. The sample has millions of clones, about 95% seen once; the top ten hold about 1.1%. Naive CD8 cells lacked CD45RO and underwent positive selection for CCR7, leaving out terminally differentiated effector memory CD45RA+ cells. Study-level findings and limits: Naive CD4 clonotypes overlapped across a handful of donors at around 5%. Sequencing depth was expected to influence donor clonotype sharing.

The sequence was obtained from a man aged 18 to 29 in good health. The J gene is TRBJ2-5, the V gene TRBV6-5; possible D gene TRBD1, 6 bases. The sample comprised naive CD8+ T cells sorted from blood. The CDR3 loop is CASSLTGLGQETQYF. Here the CDR3 DNA reads TGTGCCAGCAGTCTGACAGGACTTGGACAAGAGACCCAGTACTTC.